These T cell receptor beta chains were read from a single sample in a study of blood T cell repertoires in COVID-19. The protocol was immunoSEQ multiplex PCR, while the TCRdb copy is restricted to in-frame clones and leaves out a portion. This table holds approximately 180,000 clones, more than 75% found once. Material: PBMCs or T cells enriched from blood (not recorded which). These receptors were collected from a woman in her forties or fifties with acute COVID-19. The CDR3 runs from the conserved cysteine through the conserved F or W. D genes are given only for firm matches. Clone size is shown for a subset of rows, as once, few, many or a class of expanded clone.

D gene	V gene	J gene	clone size	CDR3 protein	CDR3 DNA
NA	TRBV18	TRBJ2-5	NA	CASSPPRAGMSETQYF	TGTGCCAGCTCACCACCAAGAGCAGGGATGAGCGAGACCCAGTACTTC
NA	TRBV6-5	TRBJ1-1	NA	CASSYHRTISTEAFF	TGTGCCAGCAGTTATCATCGGACAATCAGCACTGAAGCTTTCTTT
TRBD2	TRBV2	TRBJ2-3	NA	CASSTGSGGADTQYF	TGTGCCAGCAGTACCGGAAGCGGGGGGGCAGATACGCAGTATTTT
TRBD1	TRBV4-3	TRBJ1-6	NA	CASSQEIGGAGNSPLHF	TGCGCCAGCAGCCAAGAGATAGGGGGCGCGGGTAATTCACCCCTCCACTTT
TRBD1	TRBV6-2/TRBV6-3	TRBJ2-3	NA	CASSSTGKADTQYF	TGTGCCAGCAGTTCGACAGGGAAGGCAGATACGCAGTATTTT
NA	TRBV15	TRBJ1-4	many	CATSRDRAATNEKLFF	TGTGCCACCAGCAGAGATAGAGCGGCAACTAATGAAAAACTGTTTTTT
NA	TRBV6-1	TRBJ1-5	NA	CASSERGGIEQPQHF	TGTGCCAGCAGTGAAAGGGGAGGGATCGAGCAGCCCCAGCATTTT
TRBD1	TRBV6-4	TRBJ1-1	NA	CASRATGAGTEAFF	TGTGCCAGCAGAGCCACAGGGGCTGGGACTGAAGCTTTCTTT
NA	TRBV6-4	TRBJ1-1	NA	CASSDSNRQSEAFF	TGTGCCAGCAGTGACTCGAATCGACAGTCTGAAGCTTTCTTT
NA	TRBV3-1/TRBV3-2	TRBJ1-3	NA	CASSQDRFSGNTIYF	TGTGCCAGCAGCCAAGACAGGTTCTCTGGAAACACCATATATTTT